This T cell receptor beta chain was sequenced for a study of blood T cell repertoires in COVID-19. Overall study context: There were acute and convalescent COVID-19 samples, and they came from the United States, Italy and Spain.

In the study's own analysis: Amplification with reference gene primers provided the estimates of nucleated cell counts. TCRdb's copy holds only in-frame clones and misses some; the assay was immunoSEQ multiplex PCR. The V and J calls and clone size were taken over from that table, and D and trimming were inferred from the DNA. The sample contains more than 90,000 clones, about nine tenths of which appear only once. Per the germline V gene, CDR1 is GTSNPN and CDR2 is SVGIG (reference sequence). The CDR3 extends over 15 amino acids. The V and J ends lost 0 bases and 2 bases respectively, with 14 bases between them.

The chain carries TRBV30 and TRBJ2-7; D is ambiguous. The sequencing sample was made of peripheral blood. This sequence was found in a man aged 65 to 79 who had recovered from COVID-19. CDR3 DNA sequence: TGTGCCTGGAGTGTATCCGGGTTTCCAACCTACGAGCAGTACTTC. Translated: CAWSVSGFPTYEQYF.